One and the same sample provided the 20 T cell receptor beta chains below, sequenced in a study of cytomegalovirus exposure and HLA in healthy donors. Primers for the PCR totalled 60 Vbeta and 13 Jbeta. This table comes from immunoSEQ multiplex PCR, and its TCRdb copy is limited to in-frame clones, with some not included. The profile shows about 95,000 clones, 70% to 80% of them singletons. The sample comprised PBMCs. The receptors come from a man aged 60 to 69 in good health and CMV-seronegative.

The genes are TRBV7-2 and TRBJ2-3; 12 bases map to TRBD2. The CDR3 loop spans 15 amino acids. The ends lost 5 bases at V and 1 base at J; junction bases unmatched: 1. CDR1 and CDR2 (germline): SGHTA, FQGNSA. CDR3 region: CASSRTSGGTDTQYF. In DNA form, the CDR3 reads TGTGCCAGCAGCCGGACTAGCGGGGGCACAGATACGCAGTATTTT.

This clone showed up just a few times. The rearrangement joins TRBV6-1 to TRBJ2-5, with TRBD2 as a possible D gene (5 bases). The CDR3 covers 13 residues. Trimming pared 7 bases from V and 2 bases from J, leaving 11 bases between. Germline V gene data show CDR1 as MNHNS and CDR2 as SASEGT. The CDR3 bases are TGTGCCAGCATCCGGGATAGACAAGAGACCCAGTACTTC. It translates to CASIRDRQETQYF.

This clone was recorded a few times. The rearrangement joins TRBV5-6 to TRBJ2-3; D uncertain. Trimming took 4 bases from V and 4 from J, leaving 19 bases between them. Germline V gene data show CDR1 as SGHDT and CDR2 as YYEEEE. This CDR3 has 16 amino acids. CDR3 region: CASSLRSLVSPDTQYF. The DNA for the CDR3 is TGTGCCAGCAGCCTCCGATCCCTAGTGTCCCCAGATACGCAGTATTTT.

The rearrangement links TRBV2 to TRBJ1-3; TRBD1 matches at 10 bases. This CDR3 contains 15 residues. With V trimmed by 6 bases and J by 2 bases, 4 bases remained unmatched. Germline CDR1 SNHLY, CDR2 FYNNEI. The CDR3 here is CASSLDRGAGNTIYF. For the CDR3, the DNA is TGTGCCAGCAGCTTGGACAGGGGGGCTGGAAACACCATATATTTT.

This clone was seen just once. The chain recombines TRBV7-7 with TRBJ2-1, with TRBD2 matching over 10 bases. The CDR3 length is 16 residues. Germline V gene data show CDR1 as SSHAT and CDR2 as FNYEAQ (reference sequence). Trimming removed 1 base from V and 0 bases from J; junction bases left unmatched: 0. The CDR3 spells CASSLGLAGSYNEQFF. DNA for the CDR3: TGTGCCAGCAGCTTAGGACTAGCGGGCTCCTACAATGAGCAGTTCTTC.

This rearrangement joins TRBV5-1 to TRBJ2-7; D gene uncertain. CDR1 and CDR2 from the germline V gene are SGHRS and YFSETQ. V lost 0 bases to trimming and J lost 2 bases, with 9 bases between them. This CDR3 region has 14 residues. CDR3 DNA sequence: TGCGCCAGCAGCTTGGCTAGTGCCCCCTACGAGCAGTACTTC. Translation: CASSLASAPYEQYF.

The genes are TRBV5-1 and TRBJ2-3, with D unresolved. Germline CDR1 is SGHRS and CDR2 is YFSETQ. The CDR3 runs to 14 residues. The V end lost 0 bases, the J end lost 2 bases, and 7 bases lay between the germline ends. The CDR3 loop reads CASSLDLVTDTQYF. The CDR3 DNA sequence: TGCGCCAGCAGCTTGGATCTAGTCACAGATACGCAGTATTTT.

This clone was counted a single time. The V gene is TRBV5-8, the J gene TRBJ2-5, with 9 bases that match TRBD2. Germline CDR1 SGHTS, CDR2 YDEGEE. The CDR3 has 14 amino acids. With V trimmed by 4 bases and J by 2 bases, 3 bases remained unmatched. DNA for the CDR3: TGTGCCAGCAGCCCAGGACTAGCGCAAGAGACCCAGTACTTC. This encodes CASSPGLAQETQYF.

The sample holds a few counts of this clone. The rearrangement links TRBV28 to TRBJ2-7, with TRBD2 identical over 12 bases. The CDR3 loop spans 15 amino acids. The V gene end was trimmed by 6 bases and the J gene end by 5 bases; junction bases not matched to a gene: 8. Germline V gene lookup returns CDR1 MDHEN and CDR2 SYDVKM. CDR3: CASSLAGGPLNEQYF. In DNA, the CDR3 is TGTGCCAGCAGCCTAGCGGGAGGGCCGTTGAACGAGCAGTACTTC. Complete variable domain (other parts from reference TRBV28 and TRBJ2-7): DVKVTQSSRYLVKRTGEKVFLECVQDMDHENMFWYRQDPGLGLRLIYFSYDVKMKEKGDIPEGYSVSREKKERFSLILESASTNQTSMYLCASSLAGGPLNEQYFGPGTRLTVT.

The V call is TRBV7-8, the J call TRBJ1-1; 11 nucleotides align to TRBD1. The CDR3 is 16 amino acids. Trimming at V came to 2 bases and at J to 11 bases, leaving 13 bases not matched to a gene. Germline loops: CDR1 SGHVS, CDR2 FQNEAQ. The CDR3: CASSLFRGQGAHGAFF. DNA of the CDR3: TGTGCCAGCAGCTTATTTCGAGGACAGGGGGCCCATGGGGCTTTCTTT.

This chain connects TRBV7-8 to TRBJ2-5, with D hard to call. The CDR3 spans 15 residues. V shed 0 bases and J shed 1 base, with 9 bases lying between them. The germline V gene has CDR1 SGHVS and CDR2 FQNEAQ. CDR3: CASSLALAAQETQYF. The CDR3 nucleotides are TGTGCCAGCAGCTTAGCGCTGGCGGCCCAAGAGACCCAGTACTTC. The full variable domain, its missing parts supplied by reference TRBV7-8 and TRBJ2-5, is GAGVSQSPRYKVAKRGQDVALRCDPISGHVSLFWYQQALGQGPEFLTYFQNEAQLDKSGLPSDRFFAERPEGSVSTLKIQRTQQEDSAVYLCASSLALAAQETQYFGPGTRLLVL.

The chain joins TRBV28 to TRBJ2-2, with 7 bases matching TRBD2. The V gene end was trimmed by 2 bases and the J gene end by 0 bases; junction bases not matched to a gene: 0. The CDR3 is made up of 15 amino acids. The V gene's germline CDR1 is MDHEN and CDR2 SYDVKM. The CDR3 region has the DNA TGTGCCAGCAGTTTAGCGGGAGCGAACACCGGGGAGCTGTTTTTT. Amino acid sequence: CASSLAGANTGELFF.

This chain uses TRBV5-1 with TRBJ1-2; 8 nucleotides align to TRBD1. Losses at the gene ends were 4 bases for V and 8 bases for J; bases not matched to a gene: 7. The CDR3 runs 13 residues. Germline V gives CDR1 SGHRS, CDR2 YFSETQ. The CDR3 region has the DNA TGCGCCAGCAGCCCCGGGACAGGTGCCGGCTACACCTTC. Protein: CASSPGTGAGYTF.

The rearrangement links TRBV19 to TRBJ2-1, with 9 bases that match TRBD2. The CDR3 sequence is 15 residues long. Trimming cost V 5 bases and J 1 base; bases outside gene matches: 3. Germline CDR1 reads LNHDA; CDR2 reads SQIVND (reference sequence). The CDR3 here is CASSPSGISYNEQFF. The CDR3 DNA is TGTGCCAGTAGTCCTAGCGGGATATCCTACAATGAGCAGTTCTTC.

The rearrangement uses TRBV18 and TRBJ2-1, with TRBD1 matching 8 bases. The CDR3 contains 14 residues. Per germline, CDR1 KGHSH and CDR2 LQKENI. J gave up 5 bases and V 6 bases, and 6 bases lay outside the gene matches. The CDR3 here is CASSPKQGDNEQFF. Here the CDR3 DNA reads TGTGCCAGCTCCCCTAAACAGGGGGACAATGAGCAGTTCTTC. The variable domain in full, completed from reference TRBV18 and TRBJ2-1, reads NAGVMQNPRHLVRRRGQEARLRCSPMKGHSHVYWYRQLPEEGLKFMVYLQKENIIDESGMPKERFSAEFPKEGPSILRIQQVVRGDSAAYFCASSPKQGDNEQFFGPGTRLTVL.

The CDR3 nucleotides are TGTGCCACCGGACAGCAGGACAATCAGCCCCAGCATTTT. Translation: CATGQQDNQPQHF. The chain couples TRBV10-3 to TRBJ1-5, with a tentative D call TRBD1 (6 bases). CDR1 and CDR2 (germline): ENHRY, SYGVKD. V shed 10 bases and J shed 3 bases, with 13 bases lying between them. The CDR3 is made up of 13 amino acids.

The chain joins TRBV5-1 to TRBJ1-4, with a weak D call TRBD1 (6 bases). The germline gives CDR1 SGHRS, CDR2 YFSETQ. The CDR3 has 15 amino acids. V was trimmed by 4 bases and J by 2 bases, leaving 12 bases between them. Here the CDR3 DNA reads TGCGCCAGCAGCCGTAACACAGGGACTAATGAAAAACTGTTTTTT. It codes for CASSRNTGTNEKLFF. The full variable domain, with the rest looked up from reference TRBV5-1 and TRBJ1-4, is KAGVTQTPRYLIKTRGQQVTLSCSPISGHRSVSWYQQTPGQGLQFLFEYFSETQRNKGNFPGRFSGRQFSNSRSEMNVSTLELGDSALYLCASSRNTGTNEKLFFGSGTQLSVL.

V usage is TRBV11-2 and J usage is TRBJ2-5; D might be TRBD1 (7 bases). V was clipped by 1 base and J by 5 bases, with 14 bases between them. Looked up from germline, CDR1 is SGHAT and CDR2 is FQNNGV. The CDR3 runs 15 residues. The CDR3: CASSLVGQGGETQYF. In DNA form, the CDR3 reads TGTGCCAGCAGCTTAGTTGGCCAGGGGGGTGAGACCCAGTACTTC.

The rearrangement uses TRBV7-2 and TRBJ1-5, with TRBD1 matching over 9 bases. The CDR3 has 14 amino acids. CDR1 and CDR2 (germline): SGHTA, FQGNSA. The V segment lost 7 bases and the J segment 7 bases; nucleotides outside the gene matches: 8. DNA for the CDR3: TGTGCCAGCACTAAGGGACAGGGAGGGCAGCCCCAGCATTTT. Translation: CASTKGQGGQPQHF. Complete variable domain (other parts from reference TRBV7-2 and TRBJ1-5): GAGVSQSPSNKVTEKGKDVELRCDPISGHTALYWYRQSLGQGLEFLIYFQGNSAPDKSGLPSDRFSAERTGGSVSTLTIQRTQQEDSAVYLCASTKGQGGQPQHFGDGTRLSIL.

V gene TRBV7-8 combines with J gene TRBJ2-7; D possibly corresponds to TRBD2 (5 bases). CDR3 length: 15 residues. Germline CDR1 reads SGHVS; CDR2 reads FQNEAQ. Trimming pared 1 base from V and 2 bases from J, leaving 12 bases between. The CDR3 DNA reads TGTGCCAGCAGCTTAGGAAGCGGAGCTACCTACGAGCAGTACTTC. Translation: CASSLGSGATYEQYF.